A selection of T cell receptor beta chains follows, all from one sample in a study of shared clonotypes between healthy human individuals. The protocol was immunoSEQ multiplex PCR, while the TCRdb copy is restricted to in-frame clones and leaves out a portion. The data show some 1 million clones, roughly 70% seen once. Sequenced input: memory CD4+ T cells sorted from blood. Source of these receptors: a young man in good health. Each CDR3 is given with its conserved first and last residue. Fields, in order: J gene, D gene, V gene, clone size, CDR3 protein, CDR3 DNA. A D gene is named only where the DNA matches it firmly. Where a row states a size, it is once, few, many or the class of an expanded clone; other rows omit it.

J: TRBJ2-1
D: .
V: TRBV15
size: few
CDR3: CATSRDWGTSKNEQFF
DNA: TGTGCCACCAGCAGAGATTGGGGCACCTCTAAGAATGAGCAGTTCTTC

J: TRBJ2-1
D: TRBD2
V: TRBV30
size: .
CDR3: CAWSERGDEQFF
DNA: TGTGCCTGGAGTGAGCGGGGAGATGAGCAGTTCTTC

J: TRBJ2-3
D: .
V: TRBV21-1
size: .
CDR3: CASRGPNDTDTQYF
DNA: TGTGCCAGTCGGGGCCCCAACGACACAGATACGCAGTATTTT

J: TRBJ2-3
D: .
V: TRBV2
size: few
CDR3: CASSEMTGPGNTQYF
DNA: TGTGCCAGCAGTGAAATGACAGGTCCGGGGAATACGCAGTATTTT

J: TRBJ2-5
D: .
V: TRBV4-1
size: .
CDR3: CASSQGTETQYF
DNA: TGCGCCAGCAGCCAAGGAACCGAGACCCAGTACTTC

J: TRBJ2-7
D: .
V: TRBV7-2
size: .
CDR3: CASSLAGDSSYEQYF
DNA: TGTGCCAGCAGCTTAGCGGGCGATAGCTCCTACGAGCAGTACTTC

J: TRBJ2-7
D: TRBD1
V: TRBV7-9
size: .
CDR3: CASRGTGQGEQYF
DNA: TGTGCCAGCAGGGGGACAGGCCAGGGGGAGCAGTACTTC

J: TRBJ2-3
D: TRBD2
V: TRBV5-1
size: .
CDR3: CASSLGYSGDTQYF
DNA: TGCGCCAGCAGCTTGGGGTATAGCGGGGATACGCAGTATTTT

J: TRBJ2-3
D: .
V: TRBV18
size: once
CDR3: CASSPTLGGSTDTQYF
DNA: TGTGCCAGCTCACCTACCTTGGGGGGCTCCACAGATACGCAGTATTTT

J: TRBJ2-1
D: TRBD2
V: TRBV30
size: .
CDR3: CAWGPGTSVTNEQFF
DNA: TGTGCCTGGGGGCCCGGGACTAGCGTCACCAATGAGCAGTTCTTC

J: TRBJ1-5
D: .
V: TRBV6-1
size: .
CDR3: CASIGSYSNQPQHF
DNA: TGTGCCAGCATCGGGTCTTATAGCAATCAGCCCCAGCATTTT

J: TRBJ1-2
D: TRBD1
V: TRBV9
size: .
CDR3: CASSPHQTGDYGYTF
DNA: TGTGCCAGCAGCCCCCACCAGACAGGGGACTATGGCTACACCTTC

J: TRBJ2-7
D: TRBD1
V: TRBV10-3
size: .
CDR3: CAISAGQGKHEQYF
DNA: TGTGCCATCAGTGCGGGACAGGGGAAGCACGAGCAGTACTTC

J: TRBJ1-1
D: TRBD1
V: TRBV6-6
size: .
CDR3: CASRGDRVDAEAFF
DNA: TGTGCCAGCAGGGGGGACAGGGTGGACGCTGAAGCTTTCTTT

J: TRBJ2-4
D: TRBD2
V: TRBV6-7
size: .
CDR3: CASSYKAGAGKNIQYF
DNA: TGTGCCAGCAGTTACAAAGCGGGAGCGGGCAAAAACATTCAGTACTTC

J: TRBJ1-1
D: .
V: TRBV6-6
size: .
CDR3: CASSYRSSGVGAFF
DNA: TGTGCCAGCAGTTACAGGTCCTCGGGGGTCGGAGCTTTCTTT

J: TRBJ1-5
D: .
V: TRBV29-1
size: .
CDR3: CSPCQGPNQPQHF
DNA: TGCAGCCCTTGTCAGGGCCCCAATCAGCCCCAGCATTTT